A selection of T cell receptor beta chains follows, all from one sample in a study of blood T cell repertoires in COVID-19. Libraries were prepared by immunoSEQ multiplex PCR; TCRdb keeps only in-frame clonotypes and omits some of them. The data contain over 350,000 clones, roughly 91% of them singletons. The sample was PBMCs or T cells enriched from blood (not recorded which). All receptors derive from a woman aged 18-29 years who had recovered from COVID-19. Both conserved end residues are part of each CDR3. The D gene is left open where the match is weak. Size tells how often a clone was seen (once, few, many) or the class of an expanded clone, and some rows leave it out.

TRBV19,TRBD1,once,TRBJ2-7,TGTGCCAGTAGTGTCAACAGGGGCAACGAGCAGTACTTC,CASSVNRGNEQYF
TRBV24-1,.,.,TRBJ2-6,TGTGCCACCAGTGATTTTCGTGGCAGGGGACACGGGGCCAACGTCCTGACTTTC,CATSDFRGRGHGANVLTF
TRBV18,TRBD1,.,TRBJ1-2,TGTGCCAGCTCACTAGATGGACAGGGTGTCTATGGCTACACCTTC,CASSLDGQGVYGYTF
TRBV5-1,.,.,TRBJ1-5,TGCGCCAGCAGCTTGGAAGGGGATTATCAGCCCCAGCATTTT,CASSLEGDYQPQHF
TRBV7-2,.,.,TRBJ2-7,TGTGCCAGCAGCTTAGGGGCGGGGGCTACCTCCTACGAGCAGTACTTC,CASSLGAGATSYEQYF
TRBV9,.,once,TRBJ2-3,TGTGCCAGCAGCCGGGACATTAGGCAGTATTTT,CASSRDIRQYF
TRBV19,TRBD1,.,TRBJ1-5,TGTGCCAGTAGTATGGTCGGACAGGCTTATCAGCCCCAGCATTTT,CASSMVGQAYQPQHF
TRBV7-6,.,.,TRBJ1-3,TGTGCCAGCAGCTTACGACAGGCCCACTCTGGAAACACCATATATTTT,CASSLRQAHSGNTIYF
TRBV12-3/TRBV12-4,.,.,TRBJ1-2,TGTGCCAGCAGACCGCGGACAGACTATGGCTACACCTTC,CASRPRTDYGYTF
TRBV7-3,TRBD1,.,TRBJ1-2,TGTGCCAGCAGCTTAAGAGGACAGGGGAATGATGGCTACACCTTC,CASSLRGQGNDGYTF
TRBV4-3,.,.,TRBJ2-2,TGCGCCAGCAGCCAAGTCCCCGGGATCTACACCGGGGAGCTGTTTTTT,CASSQVPGIYTGELFF
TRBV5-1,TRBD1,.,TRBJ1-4,TGCGCCAGTCATTCCGGGACAGCTAATGAAAAACTGTTTTTT,CASHSGTANEKLFF
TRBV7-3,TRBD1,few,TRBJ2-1,TGTGCCAGCAGCCGGGACAGGGGGCAAAATGAGCAGTTCTTC,CASSRDRGQNEQFF
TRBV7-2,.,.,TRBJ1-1,TGTGCCAGCAGCTTAGTAACAGATACTGAAGCTTTCTTT,CASSLVTDTEAFF
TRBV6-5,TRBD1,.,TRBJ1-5,TGTGCCAGCAGTTTAACAGGGGGCAATCAGCCCCAGCATTTT,CASSLTGGNQPQHF
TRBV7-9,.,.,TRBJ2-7,TGTGCCAGCAGCCCCTGGACACAATCAACGGAGCAGTACTTC,CASSPWTQSTEQYF
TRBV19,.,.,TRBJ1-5,TGTGCCAGCGAAACGTTCAGGGGCATCCAGCCCCAGCATTTT,CASETFRGIQPQHF
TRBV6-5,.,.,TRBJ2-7,TGTGCCAGCAGTTATCCTAGAGAGGGGGACTACGAGCAGTACTTC,CASSYPREGDYEQYF
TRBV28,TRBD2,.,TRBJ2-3,TGTGCCAGCAGACTAAGGACTAGCGGGGGGTTAGATACGCAGTATTTT,CASRLRTSGGLDTQYF
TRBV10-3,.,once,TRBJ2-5,TGTGCCATCAAGGGGTCTCTGGCTGGGGAGACCCAGTACTTC,CAIKGSLAGETQYF
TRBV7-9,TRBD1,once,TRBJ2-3,TGTGCCAGCAGCTTAAGGACAGGGGACAATACGCAGTATTTT,CASSLRTGDNTQYF
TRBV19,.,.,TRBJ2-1,TGTGCCACCGCAGACCCCGGGGTGAACAATGAGCAGTTCTTC,CATADPGVNNEQFF
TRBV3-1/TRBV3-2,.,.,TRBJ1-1,TGTGCCAGCAGCCAAGTACGAGAGAACACTGAAGCTTTCTTT,CASSQVRENTEAFF
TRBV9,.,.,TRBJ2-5,TGTGCCAGCAACAAGGGGGGGCCCCCCGGGGAGACCCAGTACTTC,CASNKGGPPGETQYF
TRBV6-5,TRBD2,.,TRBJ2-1,TGTGCCAGCAAGGGTAGCGGGGGGGCTGAGCAGTTCTTC,CASKGSGGAEQFF
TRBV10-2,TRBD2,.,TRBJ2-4,TGCGCCAGCAGTGGGACTAGCGGGGGAGCCAAACTAGCCAAAAACATTCAGTACTTC,CASSGTSGGAKLAKNIQYF
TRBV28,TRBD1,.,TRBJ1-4,TGTGCCAGCAGTTCGACAGGGGCTATCGGAAAACTGTTTTTT,CASSSTGAIGKLFF
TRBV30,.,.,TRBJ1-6,TGTGCCTGGCAAATAGGGGCAGCGAATAATTCACCCCTCCACTTT,CAWQIGAANNSPLHF
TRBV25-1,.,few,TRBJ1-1,TGTGCCAGCAAAGCCCAGGGATTCGTTGAAGCTTTCTTT,CASKAQGFVEAFF
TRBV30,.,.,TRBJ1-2,TGTGCTGAGATGGGGACAAAGACTAACTATGGCTACACCTTC,CAEMGTKTNYGYTF
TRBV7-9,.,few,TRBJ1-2,TGTGCCAGCAGCCCCCCCCGGGGGGCCCACGGCTACACCTTC,CASSPPRGAHGYTF
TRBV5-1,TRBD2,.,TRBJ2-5,TGCGCCAGCAGCATAGCGGGGCAAGAGACCCAGTACTTC,CASSIAGQETQYF
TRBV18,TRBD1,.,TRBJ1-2,TGTGCCAGCTCAGAGGACAGGAAGAAGGATGGCTACACCTTC,CASSEDRKKDGYTF
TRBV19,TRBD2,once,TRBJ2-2,TGTGCCAGTAGTGCCCTAGCGGCCCCGAACACCGGGGAGCTGTTTTTT,CASSALAAPNTGELFF
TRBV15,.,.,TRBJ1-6,TGTGCCACCAAGTCGAACCAGGAGGGTAGCAGTAATTCACCCCTCCACTTT,CATKSNQEGSSNSPLHF
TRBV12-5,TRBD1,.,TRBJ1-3,TGTGCTAGTGGCACTCATTGGACAGGGATGACCATATATTTT,CASGTHWTGMTIYF
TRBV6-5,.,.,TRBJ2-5,TGTGCCAGCAGTATTACCGGGACATACAAAGAGACCCAGTACTTC,CASSITGTYKETQYF
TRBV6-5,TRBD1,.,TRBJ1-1,TGTGCCAGCAGCGGACAGGGTAGGGGTGAAGCTTTCTTT,CASSGQGRGEAFF
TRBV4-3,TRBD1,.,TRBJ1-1,TGCGCCAGCAGCCAAGGGACAGGGACCGCTGAAGCTTTCTTT,CASSQGTGTAEAFF
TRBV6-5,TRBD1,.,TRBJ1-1,TGTGCCAGCGGGACAGGGAAGAACACTGAAGCTTTCTTT,CASGTGKNTEAFF
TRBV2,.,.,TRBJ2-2,TGTGCCAGCAGTTCCGGGAACACCGGGGAGCTGTTTTTT,CASSSGNTGELFF
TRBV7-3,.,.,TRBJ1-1,TGTGCCAGCAGCCCGACCGGCGGGGGGAGGGCTTTCTTT,CASSPTGGGRAFF
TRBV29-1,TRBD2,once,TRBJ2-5,TGCAGCGTAGATCCTATGACTAGCGGGGGGAAGGAGACCCAGTACTTC,CSVDPMTSGGKETQYF
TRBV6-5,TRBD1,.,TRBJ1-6,TGTGCCAGCACTCTGGACAGGGGGCTCTCACCCCTCCACTTT,CASTLDRGLSPLHF
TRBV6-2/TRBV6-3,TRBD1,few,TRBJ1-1,TGTGCCAGCAGTTCGCGGACAGGGTACCCCAACACTGAAGCTTTCTTT,CASSSRTGYPNTEAFF
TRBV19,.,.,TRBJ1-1,TGTGCCAGTAGTATAGGTAAGCCGGGGATGGCTGAAGCTTTCTTT,CASSIGKPGMAEAFF
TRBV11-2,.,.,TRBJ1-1,TGTGCCAGCAGCTCATCGGTGGGGGGGCAAATGAACACTGAAGCTTTCTTT,CASSSSVGGQMNTEAFF
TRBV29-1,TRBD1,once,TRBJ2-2,TGCAGCGTTACCCGGACAGGGGGGAACACCGGGGAGCTGTTTTTT,CSVTRTGGNTGELFF
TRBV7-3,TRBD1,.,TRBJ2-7,TGTGCCAGCAGCTTAGAGGGGGCGCCTACCTACGAGCAGTACTTC,CASSLEGAPTYEQYF
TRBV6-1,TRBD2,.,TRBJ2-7,TGTGCCAGCAGTGATGTTGGCGGGGGGGCCTACGAGCAGTACTTC,CASSDVGGGAYEQYF